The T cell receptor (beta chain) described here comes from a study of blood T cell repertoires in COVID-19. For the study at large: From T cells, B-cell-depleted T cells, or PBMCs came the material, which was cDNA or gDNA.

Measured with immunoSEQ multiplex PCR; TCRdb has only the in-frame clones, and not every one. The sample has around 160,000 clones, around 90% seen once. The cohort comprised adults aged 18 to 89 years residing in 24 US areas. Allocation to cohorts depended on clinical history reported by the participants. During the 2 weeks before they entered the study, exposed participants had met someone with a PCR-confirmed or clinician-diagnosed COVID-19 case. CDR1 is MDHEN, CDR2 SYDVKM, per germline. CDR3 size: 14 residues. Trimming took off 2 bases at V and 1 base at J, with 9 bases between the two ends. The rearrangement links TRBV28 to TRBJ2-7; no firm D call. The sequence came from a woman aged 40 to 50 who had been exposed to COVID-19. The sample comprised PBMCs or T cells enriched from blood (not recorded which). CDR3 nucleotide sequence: TGTGCCAGCAGTTTAGGCCGTTCATCCTACGAGCAGTACTTC. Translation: CASSLGRSSYEQYF. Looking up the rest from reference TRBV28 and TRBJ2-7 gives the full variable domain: DVKVTQSSRYLVKRTGEKVFLECVQDMDHENMFWYRQDPGLGLRLIYFSYDVKMKEKGDIPEGYSVSREKKERFSLILESASTNQTSMYLCASSLGRSSYEQYFGPGTRLTVT.